Listed below are T cell receptor beta chains from one sample, sequenced in a study of CXCR3-negative and CXCR3-positive naive CD8 T cells. Following a re-call of the 5' RACE reads, TCRdb has one entry per CDR3 protein and lacks DNA. The sample table sets out roughly 40,000 distinct CDR3 sequences. The specimen sequenced was naive CXCR3- CD8+ T cells from blood. All receptors derive from a human donor in good health. Some clones in this sample may be carry-over from other donors' samples. Both conserved end residues are part of each CDR3. Clone size is given for some rows only: seen once, a few or many times, or a class if the clone is expanded.

V: TRBV5-6; size: NA; J: TRBJ2-7; CDR3: CASSLVGTGDEQYF
V: TRBV29-1; size: NA; J: TRBJ2-1; CDR3: CSGHGLAGGGEQFF
V: TRBV28; size: NA; J: TRBJ2-5; CDR3: CASRGQETQYF
V: TRBV29-1; size: NA; J: TRBJ2-1; CDR3: CSVAEDTYNEQFF
V: TRBV11-1; size: NA; J: TRBJ2-7; CDR3: CASSNSRSIADHLHEQYF
V: TRBV11-2; size: medium-sized; J: TRBJ2-3; CDR3: CASRHEGAALDTQYF
V: TRBV11-1; size: NA; J: TRBJ2-7; CDR3: CASSLARGQYEQYF
V: TRBV4-2; size: NA; J: TRBJ2-7; CDR3: CASSQDLGSGGNEQYF
V: TRBV2; size: NA; J: TRBJ1-5; CDR3: CASSRGQGDQPQHF
V: TRBV27; size: NA; J: TRBJ1-2; CDR3: CASSFSGQGLSGGYTF
V: TRBV11-2; size: NA; J: TRBJ2-1; CDR3: CASSYRGNEQFF
V: TRBV5-1; size: NA; J: TRBJ2-7; CDR3: CASSPRGLAYEQYF
V: TRBV29-1; size: NA; J: TRBJ2-2; CDR3: CSVVGGFGELFF
V: TRBV9; size: NA; J: TRBJ2-3; CDR3: CASSNSGSGTGSIDTQYF
V: TRBV19; size: NA; J: TRBJ2-7; CDR3: CASSIPGGEYEQYF
V: TRBV29-1; size: NA; J: TRBJ2-1; CDR3: CSVLGQGYYNEQFF
V: TRBV15; size: NA; J: TRBJ2-7; CDR3: CATSRGGGGYYEQYF
V: TRBV28; size: NA; J: TRBJ2-1; CDR3: CASSIRGAEDEQFF
V: TRBV7-9; size: NA; J: TRBJ2-3; CDR3: CASSLDTSPDTDTQYF
V: TRBV28; size: NA; J: TRBJ1-5; CDR3: CASSFGDIYSNQPQHF
V: TRBV7-9; size: NA; J: TRBJ2-7; CDR3: CASTSTDPSVGEQYF
V: TRBV7-6; size: medium-sized; J: TRBJ1-6; CDR3: CASSLAPGNNNSPLHF
V: TRBV20-1; size: NA; J: TRBJ2-7; CDR3: CSARDQTGPSYDQYF
V: TRBV7-7; size: NA; J: TRBJ2-3; CDR3: CASSFHHYTSGGAADTQYF
V: TRBV7-3; size: NA; J: TRBJ2-6; CDR3: CASRGSGANVLTF
V: TRBV5-1; size: NA; J: TRBJ2-7; CDR3: CASSPGQAFTLYEQYF
V: TRBV29-1; size: NA; J: TRBJ2-3; CDR3: CSVDTDTDTQYF
V: TRBV6-1; size: NA; J: TRBJ2-1; CDR3: CASSPTGGPDEQFF